The sequence of this T cell receptor beta chain was determined in a study of blood T cells in healthy people across ages. Trimming took 0 bases from V and 2 from J, leaving 16 bases between them. CDR1 is SGDLS and CDR2 is YYNGEE in the germline V gene. The CDR3 has 17 residues. Only one count was recorded for this clonotype. A second PCR of roughly 6 to 12 cycles used a sample-barcoded 5' primer and a J-beta primer mix. TCRdb used MiXCR to reprocess the 5' RACE reads, holding one entry per CDR3 protein. The table has 1.5 million to 1.9 million distinct CDR3 sequences, roughly two fifths seen once. Sequenced sample: blood. This chain uses TRBV9 with TRBJ2-3, with D possibly matching TRBD2 (6 bases). This TCR was recovered from a woman between 18 and 29 years old in good health. Written as DNA, the CDR3 is TGTGCCAGCAGCGTAGGATTCAGCGGGTGGACCACAGATACGCAGTATTTT. It is translated as CASSVGFSGWTTDTQYF.